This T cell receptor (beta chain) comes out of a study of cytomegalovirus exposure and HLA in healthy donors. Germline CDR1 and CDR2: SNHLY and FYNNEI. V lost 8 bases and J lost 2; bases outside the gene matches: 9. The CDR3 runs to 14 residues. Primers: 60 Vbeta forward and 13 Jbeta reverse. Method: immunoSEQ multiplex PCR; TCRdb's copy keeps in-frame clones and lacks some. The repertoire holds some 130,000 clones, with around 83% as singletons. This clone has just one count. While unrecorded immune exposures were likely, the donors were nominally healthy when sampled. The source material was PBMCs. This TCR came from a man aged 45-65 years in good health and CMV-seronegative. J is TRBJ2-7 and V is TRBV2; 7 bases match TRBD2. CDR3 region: CASLRGGVPYEQYF. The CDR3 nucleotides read TGTGCCAGCCTTCGTGGGGGGGTCCCCTACGAGCAGTACTTC. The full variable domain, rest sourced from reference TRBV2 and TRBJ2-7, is EPEVTQTPSHQVTQMGQEVILRCVPISNHLYFYWYRQILGQKVEFLVSFYNNEISEKSEIFDDQFSVERPDGSNFTLKIRSTKLEDSAMYFCASLRGGVPYEQYFGPGTRLTVT.